This section outlines one T cell receptor (beta chain) sequence together with its context. The table came from immunoSEQ multiplex PCR; TCRdb's copy has only in-frame clones and leaves some out. The data show over 60,000 clones, with roughly 91% seen just once and under 0.9% held by the top ten. The source of the sample is a study of T cell changes during pregnancy in multiple sclerosis. This CDR3 is 15 amino acids long. The germline CDR1 and CDR2 sequences are SGHVS and FNYEAQ. Trimming took off 3 bases at V and 5 bases at J, with 16 bases between the two ends. Sequencing was performed on peripheral blood, taken in the third trimester of pregnancy. This sequence originates from a female donor in good health, enrolled as a control in a pregnancy study. The rearrangement links TRBV7-6 to TRBJ1-1, with D perhaps matching TRBD1 (6 bases). The CDR3 reads CASSLWGQGETEAFF. The CDR3 nucleotides are TGTGCCAGCAGCTTGTGGGGGCAAGGTGAAACTGAAGCTTTCTTT. Full variable domain (remainder filled in from reference TRBV7-6 and TRBJ1-1): GAGVSQSPRYKVTKRGQDVALRCDPISGHVSLYWYRQALGQGPEFLTYFNYEAQQDKSGLPNDRFSAERPEGSISTLTIQRTEQRDSAMYRCASSLWGQGETEAFFGQGTRLTVV.